Reported below is one TCR beta chain. Its matching antigen is unknown. The entry originates in a study of T cell responses to AZD1222 COVID-19 vaccine. Study-wide results and caveats: Across spike, vaccine-associated CD4 TCRs were found, dominant at 160-218 and 743-854.

V was pared by 2 bases and J by 9 bases, with 5 bases of the junction left unmatched. The CDR3 consists of 15 residues. CDR1 and CDR2 (germline): MRHNA, SNTAGT. TCRdb's table, derived via immunoSEQ multiplex PCR, lists solely in-frame clones and lacks some. Here the sample spans 84,000 or so clones, roughly 87% being singletons. The TCR comes from an adult in good health. Sequencing used peripheral blood, obtained on day 0 of AZD1222 vaccination. The chain employs TRBV6-4 and TRBJ1-6; TRBD1 matches 9 bases. Written as DNA, the CDR3 is TGTGCCAGCAGTGACACAGGGGGCTTCGGTTCACCCCTCCACTTT. Translation: CASSDTGGFGSPLHF.